Below, 25 T cell receptor beta chains from the same sample are listed, as sequenced in a study of blood T cell repertoires in COVID-19. The table came from immunoSEQ multiplex PCR; TCRdb's copy has only in-frame clones and leaves some out. The top ten hold about 3% of the sample, which has over 200,000 clones, about 80% seen once. The specimen was peripheral blood. These receptors came from an elderly woman with acute or convalescent COVID-19.

This chain uses TRBV19 with TRBJ1-6; possible D gene TRBD1, 5 bases. Between the trimmed V and J ends, which lost 3 bases and 5 bases, there was a span of 14 bases. CDR1 is LNHDA and CDR2 is SQIVND in the germline V gene (reference sequence). The CDR3 runs 16 residues. The CDR3 bases are TGTGCCAGTAGTATCCTCCCGTCAGGGAATAATTCACCCCTCCACTTT. Its protein product is CASSILPSGNNSPLHF. Full variable domain (missing parts from reference TRBV19 and TRBJ1-6): DGGITQSPKYLFRKEGQNVTLSCEQNLNHDAMYWYRQDPGQGLRLIYYSQIVNDFQKGDIAEGYSVSREKKESFPLTVTSAQKNPTAFYLCASSILPSGNNSPLHFGNGTRLTVT.

Only a few counts were recorded for this clone. The chain uses TRBV5-1 and TRBJ2-7; 9 bases are shared with TRBD1. The CDR3 loop spans 15 amino acids. Germline-derived CDR1 and CDR2 are SGHRS and YFSETQ. V lost 3 bases to trimming and J lost 2 bases; unmatched junction nucleotides: 6. The CDR3 DNA reads as TGCGCCAGCAGCTGGGGACAGGGAGGTACCTACGAGCAGTACTTC. This encodes CASSWGQGGTYEQYF.

The chain recombines TRBV24-1 with TRBJ2-3, with D possibly matching TRBD2 (6 bases). Trimming took 4 bases from V and 5 from J, leaving 12 bases between them. From germline, CDR1 is KGHDR and CDR2 SFDVKD. This CDR3 region has 14 residues. CDR3 nucleotides: TGTGCCACCAGTGACCCCCGTAGCGGAGATACGCAGTATTTT. The encoded protein is CATSDPRSGDTQYF.

CDR3 sequence: CASRPGTSGGQYF. CDR3 sequence (DNA): TGTGCCAGCAGACCTGGGACTTCCGGGGGGCAGTACTTC. This chain connects TRBV12-3 or TRBV12-4 to TRBJ2-7; a possible D gene is TRBD2 (6 bases). CDR3 size: 13 residues. V lost 6 bases and J 9 bases, leaving 18 bases between the germline ends.

A word on this clone: The junction and the germline gene differ at one end; a read error may be behind it. The J gene is TRBJ2-3, the V gene TRBV3-1 (or the pseudogene TRBV3-2), with D perhaps TRBD2 (5 bases). Germline lookup yields CDR1 LGHDT and CDR2 YNNKEL (reference sequence). The CDR3 runs 15 residues. The CDR3 coding sequence is TGTGCCAGCAGCAAAGAGGGCGGGAGCACAGATACGCAGTATTTT. This gives the protein CASSKEGGSTDTQYF.

The genes are TRBV9 and TRBJ2-5, with a possible D match to TRBD2 (6 bases). With 0 bases removed from V and 2 bases from J, the gap between germline ends came to 8 bases. This CDR3 is built from 14 residues. Germline V gene sequence: CDR1 SGDLS, CDR2 YYNGEE. In nucleotides, the CDR3 is TGTGCCAGCAGCGTAGGGGGGGTACAAGAGACCCAGTACTTC. It specifies CASSVGGVQETQYF. Full variable domain (rest looked up from reference TRBV9 and TRBJ2-5): DSGVTQTPKHLITATGQRVTLRCSPRSGDLSVYWYQQSLDQGLQFLIQYYNGEERAKGNILERFSAQQFPDLHSELNLSSLELGDSALYFCASSVGGVQETQYFGPGTRLLVL.

This sequence joins TRBV3-1 (or the pseudogene TRBV3-2) and TRBJ2-7, with 8 nucleotides matching TRBD2. J lost 1 base, V lost 4 bases, and 12 bases had no gene match. There are 17 residues in the CDR3. Germline V gene lookup returns CDR1 LGHDT and CDR2 YNNKEL (reference sequence). In DNA form, the CDR3 reads TGTGCCAGCAGCCCCCACAGCGGGACTAGTTGGTCCTACGAGCAGTACTTC. Translating gives CASSPHSGTSWSYEQYF.

The chain joins TRBV3-1 (or the pseudogene TRBV3-2) to TRBJ1-2; D unclear. The CDR3 contains 12 residues. Trimming left V 9 bases short and J 0 bases short, with 8 bases between. The germline gives CDR1 LGHDT, CDR2 YNNKEL (reference sequence). CDR3 sequence (DNA): TGTGCCAGTAGAACTTCTAACTATGGCTACACCTTC. Amino acids: CASRTSNYGYTF.

The chain combines TRBV7-9 with TRBJ2-1, with D possibly being TRBD1 (6 bases). This CDR3 contains 17 residues. V lost 2 bases and J 0 bases, leaving 14 bases between the germline ends. Germline CDR1 reads SEHNR; CDR2 reads FQNEAQ (reference sequence). The CDR3 bases are TGTGCCAGCAGCTTAAGGACAGCCGATAGCTCCTACAATGAGCAGTTCTTC. It is translated as CASSLRTADSSYNEQFF.

This clone was seen a single time. V is TRBV10-3 and J is TRBJ2-1; perhaps TRBD1 as D (8 bases). V lost 9 bases and J lost 7, with 19 bases in between. The CDR3 runs 14 residues. The germline gives CDR1 ENHRY, CDR2 SYGVKD. The CDR3 is CAIIKDREGNEQFF. The CDR3 nucleotides are TGTGCCATTATAAAGGACAGGGAGGGTAATGAGCAGTTCTTC.

There are a few counts of this clone. This rearrangement joins TRBV27 to TRBJ1-5; 7 nucleotides match TRBD1. The J segment lost 7 bases and the V segment lost 6 bases, leaving 9 bases of the junction unmatched. The CDR3 is 14 residues long. CDR1 is MNHEY and CDR2 is SMNVEV in the germline V gene (reference sequence). The CDR3 loop reads CASRISGGGQPQHF. CDR3 sequence (DNA): TGTGCCAGCAGGATTTCAGGGGGAGGCCAGCCCCAGCATTTT.

This clone occurred a few times. This chain uses TRBV7-2 with TRBJ1-3; TRBD1 is a possible D gene (5 bases). Germline V gene lookup returns CDR1 SGHTA and CDR2 FQGNSA. Trimming left V 6 bases short and J 3 bases short, with 9 bases between. This CDR3 spans 13 amino acids. The CDR3 here is CASSQGFGNTIYF. CDR3 in DNA: TGTGCCAGCAGTCAGGGTTTTGGAAACACCATATATTTT.

The gene calls are TRBV4-1 and TRBJ2-1; TRBD2 matches 8 bases. The V and J ends lost 0 bases and 6 bases, in that order; junction bases with no gene match: 10. The germline V gene encodes CDR1 MGHRA and CDR2 YSYEKL. The CDR3 is made up of 17 amino acids. The CDR3 protein is CASSQEMASGSINEQFF. DNA for the CDR3: TGCGCCAGCAGCCAAGAAATGGCTAGCGGGTCCATCAATGAGCAGTTCTTC.

The DNA for the CDR3 is TGCGCCAGCAGCCTCATTCCGGACAGAACCGACTCACCCCTCCACTTT. It yields the protein CASSLIPDRTDSPLHF. V gene TRBV4-1 combines with J gene TRBJ1-6; TRBD1 might be the D (6 bases). The CDR3 consists of 16 residues. The germline gives CDR1 MGHRA, CDR2 YSYEKL. V lost 4 bases, J lost 10 bases, and 20 bases lay in between.

This sequence joins TRBV11-2 and TRBJ2-1; 12 bases align to TRBD2. V lost 5 bases to trimming and J lost 8 bases; unmatched junction nucleotides: 10. The germline gives CDR1 SGHAT, CDR2 FQNNGV. This CDR3 comprises 16 residues. Here the CDR3 reads CASSRAGLAGRDEQFF. Written as DNA, the CDR3 is TGTGCCAGCAGCCGCGCGGGACTAGCGGGTCGGGATGAGCAGTTCTTC. The full variable domain, with the rest looked up from reference TRBV11-2 and TRBJ2-1, is EAGVAQSPRYKIIEKRQSVAFWCNPISGHATLYWYQQILGQGPKLLIQFQNNGVVDDSQLPKDRFSAERLKGVDSTLKIQPAKLEDSAVYLCASSRAGLAGRDEQFFGPGTRLTVL.

The V call is TRBV7-9, the J call TRBJ2-5; 8 bases are a match to TRBD2. J was trimmed by 5 bases and V by 6 bases; bases with no gene match: 14. This CDR3 contains 16 residues. The germline V gene encodes CDR1 SEHNR and CDR2 FQNEAQ (reference sequence). The CDR3 sequence is CASRSSGSLSGETQYF. The CDR3 coding sequence is TGTGCCAGCAGGTCCAGCGGGAGCCTCTCGGGGGAGACCCAGTACTTC. The variable domain in full, with the rest retrieved from reference TRBV7-9 and TRBJ2-5, is DTGVSQNPRHKITKRGQNVTFRCDPISEHNRLYWYRQTLGQGPEFLTYFQNEAQLEKSRLLSDRFSAERPKGSFSTLEIQRTEQGDSAMYLCASRSSGSLSGETQYFGPGTRLLVL.

This clone has just a few counts. The gene calls are TRBV9 and TRBJ1-3; a weak D match, TRBD1 (6 bases). Trimming took off 0 bases at V and 4 bases at J, with 11 bases between the two ends. CDR3 length equals 15 residues. Germline V lookup: CDR1 SGDLS, CDR2 YYNGEE. The CDR3 DNA reads TGTGCCAGCAGCGTAGGTGGGGGCGGAGGAAACACCATATATTTT. It codes for CASSVGGGGGNTIYF.

The rearrangement uses TRBV7-9 and TRBJ1-5, with D maybe TRBD1 (6 bases). Germline loops: CDR1 SEHNR, CDR2 FQNEAQ (reference sequence). This CDR3 contains 11 residues. Between the trimmed V and J ends, which lost 4 bases and 8 bases, there was a span of 6 bases. CDR3 loop: CASSSGEPQHF. CDR3 sequence (DNA): TGTGCCAGCAGCTCAGGGGAGCCCCAGCATTTT.

This chain connects TRBV6-5 to TRBJ1-1, with D tentatively TRBD1 (6 bases). V lost 6 bases to trimming and J lost 3 bases, with 11 bases between them. CDR1 MNHEY and CDR2 SVGAGI come from the germline V gene. The CDR3 has 13 residues. For the CDR3, the DNA is TGTGCCAGCAGCGGACAGCATTACACTGAAGCTTTCTTT. Its protein is CASSGQHYTEAFF.

The genes are TRBV5-5 and TRBJ2-1; D might be TRBD1 (5 bases). CDR1 is SGHKS and CDR2 is YYEKEE in the germline V gene (reference sequence). V lost 0 bases and J lost 7, with 14 bases in between. This CDR3 has 15 amino acids. As DNA, the CDR3 is TGTGCCAGCAGCTTGGTAGGGGCAGGAACTAATGAGCAGTTCTTC. Its protein product is CASSLVGAGTNEQFF. Complete variable domain (other parts from reference TRBV5-5 and TRBJ2-1): DAGVTQSPTHLIKTRGQQVTLRCSPISGHKSVSWYQQVLGQGPQFIFQYYEKEERGRGNFPDRFSARQFPNYSSELNVNALLLGDSALYLCASSLVGAGTNEQFFGPGTRLTVL.

The chain uses TRBV6-4 and TRBJ2-1; 7 bases are shared with TRBD2. Germline V gene sequence: CDR1 MRHNA, CDR2 SNTAGT. The J segment lost 5 bases and the V segment lost 4 bases, leaving 8 bases of the junction unmatched. This CDR3 contains 15 residues. Here the CDR3 DNA reads TGTGCCAGCAGTGTCCCCACGGGGAGGGACAATGAGCAGTTCTTC. Protein sequence: CASSVPTGRDNEQFF.

The gene calls are TRBV7-2 and TRBJ2-1; 10 bases are shared with TRBD1. The ends lost 4 bases at V and 9 bases at J; junction bases unmatched: 6. The CDR3 is made up of 14 amino acids. Germline V gene sequence: CDR1 SGHTA, CDR2 FQGNSA. The CDR3 here is CASSWDRGRFEQFF. DNA for the CDR3: TGTGCCAGCAGCTGGGACAGGGGTAGGTTTGAGCAGTTCTTC.

The V gene is TRBV19, the J gene TRBJ2-1; D is unresolved. The CDR3 runs 14 residues. Trimming pared 9 bases from V and 0 bases from J, leaving 12 bases between. From germline, CDR1 is LNHDA and CDR2 SQIVND (reference sequence). CDR3 region: CASMRLGSYNEQFF. As DNA, the CDR3 is TGTGCCAGCATGAGGCTAGGCTCCTACAATGAGCAGTTCTTC.

V and J are TRBV5-5 and TRBJ1-2; D might be TRBD1 (5 bases). Per the germline V gene, CDR1 is SGHKS and CDR2 is YYEKEE (reference sequence). The CDR3 consists of 12 residues. The V end was cut by 4 bases, the J end by 5 bases, with 9 bases between. CDR3 in DNA: TGTGCCAGCAGCCAGGGAGGGTATGGCTACACCTTC. Amino acids: CASSQGGYGYTF.

With respect to this clone: Distinct nucleotide sequences in the sample also encode this CDR3. The J gene is TRBJ2-7, the V gene TRBV3-1 (or the pseudogene TRBV3-2); D may be TRBD2 (6 bases). Germline CDR1 and CDR2: LGHDT and YNNKEL (reference sequence). Trimming shortened V by 1 base and J by 4 bases, and 14 bases separated the two germline ends. The CDR3 sequence is 15 residues long. The CDR3 loop is CASSQVGGAGYEQYF. In DNA form, the CDR3 reads TGTGCCAGCAGCCAAGTCGGAGGGGCGGGATACGAGCAGTACTTC.